The rows below give T cell receptor beta chains drawn from one sample of a study of blood T cell repertoires in COVID-19. Method: immunoSEQ multiplex PCR; TCRdb's copy keeps in-frame clones and lacks some. The data contain about 71,000 clones, around 86% of them singletons. Specimen: peripheral blood. The receptor set was obtained from a man under 40 with acute or convalescent COVID-19. The CDR3 runs from the conserved cysteine through the conserved F or W. Fields, in order: D gene, J gene, clone size, V gene, CDR3 protein, CDR3 DNA. A D gene is named only where the DNA matches it firmly. Rows give clone size only sometimes, using once, few, many, or a class for an expanded clone.

d_call: .
j_call: TRBJ2-5
clone_size: .
v_call: TRBV2
cdr3_aa: CASRTEYQETQYF
cdr3_nt: TGTGCCAGCAGGACGGAGTACCAAGAGACCCAGTACTTC

d_call: TRBD1
j_call: TRBJ2-1
clone_size: .
v_call: TRBV11-3
cdr3_aa: CASSSFGTGVTGEQFF
cdr3_nt: TGTGCCAGCAGCTCATTCGGGACAGGGGTCACTGGGGAGCAGTTCTTC

d_call: .
j_call: TRBJ1-5
clone_size: .
v_call: TRBV10-3
cdr3_aa: CAISVTGGSNQPQHF
cdr3_nt: TGTGCCATCAGTGTGACAGGCGGGAGCAATCAGCCCCAGCATTTT

d_call: .
j_call: TRBJ2-1
clone_size: .
v_call: TRBV27
cdr3_aa: CASSSGVTNYNEQFF
cdr3_nt: TGTGCCAGCAGTTCAGGGGTCACTAACTACAATGAGCAGTTCTTC

d_call: TRBD1
j_call: TRBJ1-3
clone_size: .
v_call: TRBV3-1/TRBV3-2
cdr3_aa: CASSLRQGSSGNTIYF
cdr3_nt: TGTGCCAGCAGCCTACGACAGGGGAGTTCTGGAAACACCATATATTTT

d_call: .
j_call: TRBJ2-3
clone_size: once
v_call: TRBV5-8
cdr3_aa: CASSLGGADTQYF
cdr3_nt: TGTGCCAGCAGCTTGGGGGGCGCCGATACGCAGTATTTT

d_call: .
j_call: TRBJ2-1
clone_size: .
v_call: TRBV5-4
cdr3_aa: CASTPRAGSYNEQFF
cdr3_nt: TGTGCCAGCACCCCTCGCGCGGGATCCTACAATGAGCAGTTCTTC

d_call: .
j_call: TRBJ2-1
clone_size: once
v_call: TRBV19
cdr3_aa: CASSISGSQNNEQFF
cdr3_nt: TGTGCCAGTAGTATAAGTGGGAGTCAGAACAATGAGCAGTTCTTC

d_call: TRBD1
j_call: TRBJ1-1
clone_size: .
v_call: TRBV5-1
cdr3_aa: CASSSGTGVYTEAFF
cdr3_nt: TGCGCCAGCAGCTCGGGGACAGGGGTGTACACTGAAGCTTTCTTT

d_call: TRBD2
j_call: TRBJ2-5
clone_size: .
v_call: TRBV7-6
cdr3_aa: CASSLLAGGLGETQYF
cdr3_nt: TGTGCCAGCAGCCTTTTAGCGGGAGGGCTCGGAGAGACCCAGTACTTC

d_call: .
j_call: TRBJ1-4
clone_size: once
v_call: TRBV28
cdr3_aa: CASSLRGSLNEKLFF
cdr3_nt: TGTGCCAGCAGTTTAAGGGGGAGTCTGAATGAAAAACTGTTTTTT

d_call: TRBD1
j_call: TRBJ1-4
clone_size: .
v_call: TRBV2
cdr3_aa: CASSESTGQGDEKLFF
cdr3_nt: TGTGCCAGCAGTGAGAGTACGGGACAGGGGGATGAAAAACTGTTTTTT

d_call: .
j_call: TRBJ2-7
clone_size: .
v_call: TRBV2
cdr3_aa: CASSEASTSVEQYF
cdr3_nt: TGTGCCAGCAGTGAAGCATCGACTAGTGTCGAGCAGTACTTC

d_call: .
j_call: TRBJ1-4
clone_size: .
v_call: TRBV5-1
cdr3_aa: CASSLYRATNEKLFF
cdr3_nt: TGCGCCAGCAGCTTGTACAGGGCAACTAATGAAAAACTGTTTTTT

d_call: TRBD1
j_call: TRBJ1-6
clone_size: .
v_call: TRBV2
cdr3_aa: CASRETQGPDSPLHF
cdr3_nt: TGTGCCAGCAGAGAGACACAGGGGCCCGATTCACCCCTCCACTTT

d_call: .
j_call: TRBJ1-6
clone_size: .
v_call: TRBV2
cdr3_aa: CASSEERGYSPLHF
cdr3_nt: TGTGCCAGCAGTGAAGAGCGGGGGTATTCACCCCTCCACTTT

d_call: TRBD1
j_call: TRBJ1-6
clone_size: .
v_call: TRBV4-1
cdr3_aa: CASSQGQGPSFNSPLHF
cdr3_nt: TGCGCCAGCAGCCAAGGACAGGGTCCTTCATTTAATTCACCCCTCCACTTT

d_call: .
j_call: TRBJ1-5
clone_size: .
v_call: TRBV28
cdr3_aa: CASSRGGSGQPQHF
cdr3_nt: TGTGCCAGCAGTCGGGGGGGGAGCGGTCAGCCCCAGCATTTT

d_call: TRBD2
j_call: TRBJ2-7
clone_size: .
v_call: TRBV2
cdr3_aa: CASSGRLAGGAGNPLEQYF
cdr3_nt: TGTGCCAGCAGCGGGAGACTAGCGGGAGGGGCCGGAAATCCCCTAGAGCAGTACTTC

d_call: TRBD1
j_call: TRBJ2-3
clone_size: .
v_call: TRBV27
cdr3_aa: CASSDRDSYTDTQYF
cdr3_nt: TGTGCCAGCAGTGACCGGGACAGCTACACAGATACGCAGTATTTT

d_call: TRBD2
j_call: TRBJ2-5
clone_size: .
v_call: TRBV6-5
cdr3_aa: CASSIQTSGSGTQYF
cdr3_nt: TGTGCCAGCTCCATCCAGACTAGCGGGAGCGGGACCCAGTACTTC

d_call: TRBD2
j_call: TRBJ2-7
clone_size: .
v_call: TRBV10-3
cdr3_aa: CAIRMGTSGLYEQYF
cdr3_nt: TGTGCCATCAGGATGGGGACTAGCGGACTTTATGAGCAGTACTTC

d_call: TRBD2
j_call: TRBJ2-7
clone_size: .
v_call: TRBV9
cdr3_aa: CASSQETGLAVF
cdr3_nt: TGTGCCAGCAGCCAAGAAACGGGACTAGCGGTTTTC

d_call: .
j_call: TRBJ1-2
clone_size: few
v_call: TRBV5-1
cdr3_aa: CASSPRDYGYTF
cdr3_nt: TGCGCCAGCAGCCCCAGGGACTATGGCTACACCTTC

d_call: TRBD1
j_call: TRBJ1-5
clone_size: .
v_call: TRBV13
cdr3_aa: CASSLQGAGQPQHF
cdr3_nt: TGTGCCAGCAGCTTACAGGGGGCGGGTCAGCCCCAGCATTTT

d_call: .
j_call: TRBJ2-7
clone_size: .
v_call: TRBV6-2/TRBV6-3
cdr3_aa: CASSQAGEQYF
cdr3_nt: TGTGCCAGCAGCCAGGCAGGGGAGCAGTACTTC

d_call: .
j_call: TRBJ1-1
clone_size: once
v_call: TRBV5-6
cdr3_aa: CASSLRAGNMNTEAFF
cdr3_nt: TGTGCCAGCAGCTTGCGGGCAGGGAACATGAACACTGAAGCTTTCTTT

d_call: TRBD1
j_call: TRBJ1-2
clone_size: .
v_call: TRBV24-1
cdr3_aa: CATSEGQGRGYTF
cdr3_nt: TGTGCCACCAGTGAGGGACAGGGGAGAGGCTACACCTTC

d_call: TRBD1
j_call: TRBJ1-3
clone_size: .
v_call: TRBV19
cdr3_aa: CASTSDRAVYF
cdr3_nt: TGTGCCAGTACCTCGGACAGGGCAGTTTATTTT

d_call: .
j_call: TRBJ1-5
clone_size: .
v_call: TRBV7-9
cdr3_aa: CASSSHRDNQPQHF
cdr3_nt: TGTGCCAGCAGCTCACACCGTGACAATCAGCCCCAGCATTTT

d_call: TRBD1
j_call: TRBJ1-4
clone_size: .
v_call: TRBV13
cdr3_aa: CASSLVPRQGVDEKLFF
cdr3_nt: TGTGCCAGCAGCTTAGTCCCACGACAGGGAGTGGATGAAAAACTGTTTTTT

d_call: .
j_call: TRBJ1-6
clone_size: .
v_call: TRBV5-4
cdr3_aa: CASSLGGGSPLHF
cdr3_nt: TGTGCCAGCAGCTTGGGGGGCGGTTCACCCCTCCACTTT